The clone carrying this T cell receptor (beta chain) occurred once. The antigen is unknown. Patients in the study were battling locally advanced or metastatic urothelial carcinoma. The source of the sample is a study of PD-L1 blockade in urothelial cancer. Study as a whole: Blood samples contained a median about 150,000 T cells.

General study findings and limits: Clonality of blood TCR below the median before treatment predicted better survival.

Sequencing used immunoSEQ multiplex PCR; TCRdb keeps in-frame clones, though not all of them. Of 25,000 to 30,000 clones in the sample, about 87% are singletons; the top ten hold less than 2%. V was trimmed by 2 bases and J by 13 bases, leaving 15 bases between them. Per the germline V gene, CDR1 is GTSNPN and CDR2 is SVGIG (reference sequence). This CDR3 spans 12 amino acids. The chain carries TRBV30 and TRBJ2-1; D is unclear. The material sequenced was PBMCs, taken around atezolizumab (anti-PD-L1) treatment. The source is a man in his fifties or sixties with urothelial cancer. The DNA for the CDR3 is TGTGCCTGGAGTACACCCTCTCGGGTTCAGTTCTTC. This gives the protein CAWSTPSRVQFF. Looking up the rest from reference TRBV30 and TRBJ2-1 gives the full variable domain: SQTIHQWPATLVQPVGSPLSLECTVEGTSNPNLYWYRQAAGRGLQLLFYSVGIGQISSEVPQNLSASRPQDRQFILSSKKLLLSDSGFYLCAWSTPSRVQFFGPGTRLTVL.